What follows describes a single TCR beta chain. This sample was taken from a study of T cell changes during pregnancy in multiple sclerosis. Trimming stripped 5 bases from V and 3 bases from J, with 8 bases between. CDR1 LNHNV and CDR2 YYDKDF come from the germline V gene (reference sequence). This CDR3 comprises 12 residues. The table came from immunoSEQ multiplex PCR; TCRdb's copy has only in-frame clones and leaves some out. The sample carries some 41,000 clones, 70% to 90% recorded once. This sample comprised CD4+ T cells from peripheral blood mononuclear cells, obtained after pregnancy. This sequence joins TRBV15 and TRBJ2-7; D remains unclear. The sequence came from a female donor with multiple sclerosis, enrolled in a pregnancy study. CDR3 protein: CATSANNYEQYF. DNA of the CDR3: TGTGCCACCAGCGCAAACAACTACGAGCAGTACTTC.